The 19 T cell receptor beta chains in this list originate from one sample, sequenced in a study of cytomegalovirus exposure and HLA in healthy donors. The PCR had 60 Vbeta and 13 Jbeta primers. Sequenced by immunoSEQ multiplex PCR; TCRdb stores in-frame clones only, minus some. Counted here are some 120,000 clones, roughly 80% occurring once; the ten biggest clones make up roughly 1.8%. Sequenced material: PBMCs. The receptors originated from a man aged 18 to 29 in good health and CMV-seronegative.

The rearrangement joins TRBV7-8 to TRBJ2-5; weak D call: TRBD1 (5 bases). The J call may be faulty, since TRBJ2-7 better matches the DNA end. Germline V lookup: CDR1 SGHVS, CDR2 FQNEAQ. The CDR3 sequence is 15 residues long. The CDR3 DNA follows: TGTGCCAGCAGCTTAGAAGTGGGGCTAGTCTACGAGCAGTACTTC. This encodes CASSLEVGLVYEQYF.

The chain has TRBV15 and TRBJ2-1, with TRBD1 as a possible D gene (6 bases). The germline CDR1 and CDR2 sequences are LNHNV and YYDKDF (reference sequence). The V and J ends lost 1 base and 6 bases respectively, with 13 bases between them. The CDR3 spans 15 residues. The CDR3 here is CATSRVTGKINEQFF. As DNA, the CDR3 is TGTGCCACCAGCAGAGTAACAGGGAAGATCAATGAGCAGTTCTTC.

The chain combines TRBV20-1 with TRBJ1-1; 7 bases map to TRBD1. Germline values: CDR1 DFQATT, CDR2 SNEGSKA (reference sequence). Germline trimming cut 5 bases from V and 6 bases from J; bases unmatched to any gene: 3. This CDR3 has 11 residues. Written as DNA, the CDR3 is TGCAGTGCTGAAGACAGGGCTGAAGCTTTCTTT. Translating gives CSAEDRAEAFF.

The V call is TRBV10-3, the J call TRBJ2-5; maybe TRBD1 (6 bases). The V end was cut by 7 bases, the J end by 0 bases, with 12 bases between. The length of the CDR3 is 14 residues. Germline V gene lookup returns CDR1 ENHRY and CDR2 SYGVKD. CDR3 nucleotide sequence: TGTGCCATCAAGGGGGAAACGAACCAAGAGACCCAGTACTTC. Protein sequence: CAIKGETNQETQYF.

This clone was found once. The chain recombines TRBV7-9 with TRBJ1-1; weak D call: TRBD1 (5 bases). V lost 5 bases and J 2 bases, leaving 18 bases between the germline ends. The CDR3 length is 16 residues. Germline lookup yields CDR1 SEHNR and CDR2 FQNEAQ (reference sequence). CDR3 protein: CASSPRERGTNTEAFF. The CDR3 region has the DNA TGTGCCAGCAGCCCGAGAGAGAGAGGGACTAACACTGAAGCTTTCTTT.

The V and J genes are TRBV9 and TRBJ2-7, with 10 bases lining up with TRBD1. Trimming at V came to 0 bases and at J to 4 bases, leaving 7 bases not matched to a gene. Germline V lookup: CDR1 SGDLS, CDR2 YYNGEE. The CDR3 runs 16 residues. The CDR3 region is CASSVGDRGLAYEQYF. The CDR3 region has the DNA TGTGCCAGCAGCGTAGGCGACAGGGGGCTCGCGTACGAGCAGTACTTC.

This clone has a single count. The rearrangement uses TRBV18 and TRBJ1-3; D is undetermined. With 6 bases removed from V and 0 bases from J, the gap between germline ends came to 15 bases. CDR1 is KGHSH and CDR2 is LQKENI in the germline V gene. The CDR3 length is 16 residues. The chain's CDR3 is CASSPSAESSGNTIYF. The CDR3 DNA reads TGTGCCAGCTCCCCCTCGGCGGAAAGCTCTGGAAACACCATATATTTT.

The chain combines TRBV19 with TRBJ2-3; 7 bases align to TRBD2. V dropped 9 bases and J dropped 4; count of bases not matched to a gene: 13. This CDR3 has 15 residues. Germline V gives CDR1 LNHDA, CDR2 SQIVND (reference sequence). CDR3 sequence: CASNLVGGGSDTQYF. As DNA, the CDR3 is TGTGCCAGCAATTTAGTTGGGGGGGGTTCAGATACGCAGTATTTT.

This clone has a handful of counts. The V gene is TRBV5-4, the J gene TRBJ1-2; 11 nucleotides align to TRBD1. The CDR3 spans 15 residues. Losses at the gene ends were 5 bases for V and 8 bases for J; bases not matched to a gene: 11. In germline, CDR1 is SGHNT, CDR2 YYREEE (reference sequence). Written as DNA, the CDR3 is TGTGCCAGCAGTTCAGTTGGACAGGGGGCGAGGGGCTACACCTTC. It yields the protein CASSSVGQGARGYTF.

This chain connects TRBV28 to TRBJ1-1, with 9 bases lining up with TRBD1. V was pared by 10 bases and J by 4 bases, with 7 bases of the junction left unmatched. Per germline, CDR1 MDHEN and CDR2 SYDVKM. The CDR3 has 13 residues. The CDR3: CAIHRGRTTEAFF. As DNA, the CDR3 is TGTGCCATACACAGGGGGCGAACCACTGAAGCTTTCTTT.

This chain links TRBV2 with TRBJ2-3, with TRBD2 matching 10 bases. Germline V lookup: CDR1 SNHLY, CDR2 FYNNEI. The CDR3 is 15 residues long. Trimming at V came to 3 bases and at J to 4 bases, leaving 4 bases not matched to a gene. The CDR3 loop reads CASSEVAGGPDTQYF. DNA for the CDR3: TGTGCCAGCAGTGAGGTAGCGGGGGGTCCAGATACGCAGTATTTT.

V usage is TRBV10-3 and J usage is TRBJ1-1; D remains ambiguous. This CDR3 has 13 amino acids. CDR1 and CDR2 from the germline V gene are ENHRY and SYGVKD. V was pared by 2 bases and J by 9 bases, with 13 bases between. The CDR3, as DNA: TGTGCCATCAGTGAGCCTGGAGATTCCCAAGCTTTCTTT. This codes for CAISEPGDSQAFF.

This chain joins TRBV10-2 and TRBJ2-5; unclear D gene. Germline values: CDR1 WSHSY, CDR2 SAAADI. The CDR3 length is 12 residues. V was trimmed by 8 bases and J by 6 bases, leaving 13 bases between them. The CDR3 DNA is TGCGCCAGCGTTTCCCCCCTAAAGACCCAGTACTTC. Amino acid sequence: CASVSPLKTQYF.

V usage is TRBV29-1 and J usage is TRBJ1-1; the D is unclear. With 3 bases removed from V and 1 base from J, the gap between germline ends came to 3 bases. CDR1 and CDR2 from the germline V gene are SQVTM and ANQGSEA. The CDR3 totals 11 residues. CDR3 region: CSVDQNTEAFF. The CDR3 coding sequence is TGCAGCGTTGATCAGAACACTGAAGCTTTCTTT.

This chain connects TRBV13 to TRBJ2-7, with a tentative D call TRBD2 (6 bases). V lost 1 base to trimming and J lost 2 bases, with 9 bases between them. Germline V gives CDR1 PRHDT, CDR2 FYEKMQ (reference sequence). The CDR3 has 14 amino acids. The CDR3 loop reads CASSLDGEAYEQYF. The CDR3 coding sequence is TGTGCCAGCAGCTTAGACGGGGAGGCCTACGAGCAGTACTTC.

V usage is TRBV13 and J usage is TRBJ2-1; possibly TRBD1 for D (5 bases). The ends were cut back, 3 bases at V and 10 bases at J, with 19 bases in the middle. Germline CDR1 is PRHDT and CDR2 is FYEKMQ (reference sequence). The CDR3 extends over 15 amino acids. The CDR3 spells CASSLRIGARKEQFF. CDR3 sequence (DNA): TGTGCCAGCAGCTTGAGAATAGGGGCCAGGAAGGAGCAGTTCTTC.

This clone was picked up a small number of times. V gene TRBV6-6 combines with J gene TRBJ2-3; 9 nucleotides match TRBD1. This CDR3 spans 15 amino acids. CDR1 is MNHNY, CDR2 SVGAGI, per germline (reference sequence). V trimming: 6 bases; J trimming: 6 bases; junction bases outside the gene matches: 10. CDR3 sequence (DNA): TGTGCCAGCAGCCTAGGGACAGGGATATCGGATACGCAGTATTTT. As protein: CASSLGTGISDTQYF.

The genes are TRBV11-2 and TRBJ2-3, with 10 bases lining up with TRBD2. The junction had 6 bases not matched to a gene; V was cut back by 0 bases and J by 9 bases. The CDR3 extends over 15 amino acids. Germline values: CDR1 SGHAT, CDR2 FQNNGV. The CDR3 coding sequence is TGTGCCAGCAGCTTAGAACTAGCGGGGTACGTGACGCAGTATTTT. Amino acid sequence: CASSLELAGYVTQYF.

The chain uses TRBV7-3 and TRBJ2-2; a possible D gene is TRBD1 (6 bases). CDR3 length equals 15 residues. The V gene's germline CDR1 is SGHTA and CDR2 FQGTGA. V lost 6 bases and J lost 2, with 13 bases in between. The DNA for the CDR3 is TGTGCCAGCAGGCTGGACAGAGGTAACACCGGGGAGCTGTTTTTT. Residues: CASRLDRGNTGELFF.